The TCR beta chain under discussion was sequenced for a study of blood T cell repertoires in COVID-19. Study as a whole: Samples taken during acute and convalescent COVID-19 were collected in the United States, Italy and Spain. PBMCs, B-cell-depleted T cells, or T cells provided the cDNA or gDNA that made up the material.

Original processing notes: Amplification of reference gene primers provided the estimated nucleated cell counts. Profiling relied on immunoSEQ multiplex PCR, and the TCRdb table lists in-frame clones only, not all of them. V and J calls and clone size are those listed in that table; D and trimming were worked out from the DNA. The sample includes about 40,000 clones, roughly nine tenths seen only once; the top ten take 15% to 18%. This CDR3 is built from 15 residues. Germline V gene sequence: CDR1 MGHDK, CDR2 SYGVNS. Trimming shortened V by 4 bases and J by 2 bases, and 15 bases separated the two germline ends.

The chain employs TRBV25-1 and TRBJ2-7; D might be TRBD2 (5 bases). This clonotype originated in a woman between 25 and 40 years old in a cohort sampled during active COVID-19. Sequenced material: peripheral blood. The CDR3 nucleotides read TGTGCCAGCAGTGCCGGGATTTCCGTTACCTACGAGCAGTACTTC. Its translation is CASSAGISVTYEQYF.